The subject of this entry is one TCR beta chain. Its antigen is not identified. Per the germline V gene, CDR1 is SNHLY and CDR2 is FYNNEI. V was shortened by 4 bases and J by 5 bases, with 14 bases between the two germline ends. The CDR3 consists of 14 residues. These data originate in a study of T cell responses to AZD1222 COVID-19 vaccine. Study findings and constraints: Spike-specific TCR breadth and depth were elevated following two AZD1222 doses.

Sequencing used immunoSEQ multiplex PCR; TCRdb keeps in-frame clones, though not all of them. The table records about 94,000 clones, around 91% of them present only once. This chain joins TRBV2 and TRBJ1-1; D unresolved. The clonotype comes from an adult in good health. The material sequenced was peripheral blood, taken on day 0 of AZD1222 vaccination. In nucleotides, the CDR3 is TGTGCCAGCAGTGCCTTAGGGTCAGGTACTGAAGCTTTCTTT. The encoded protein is CASSALGSGTEAFF.